This T cell receptor (beta chain) was identified in a study of control samples from healthy donors and cancer patients. TCRdb's copy holds only in-frame clones and misses some; the assay was immunoSEQ multiplex PCR. This repertoire shows around 74,000 clones, roughly 92% found once; its top ten account for 5.5% to 6.5%. The sequenced sample was blood. The source of this sequence is a woman in her sixties in good health.

The CDR3 here is CASSQGLGGGLQETQYF. The CDR3 DNA follows: TGCGCCAGCAGCCAAGGTCTAGGCGGGGGACTTCAAGAGACCCAGTACTTC. J is TRBJ2-5 and V is TRBV4-3; 7 bases fit TRBD2. The length of the CDR3 is 17 residues. The V gene's germline CDR1 is LGHNA and CDR2 YSLEER. Trimming took 1 base from V and 2 from J; bases not matched to a gene: 10.